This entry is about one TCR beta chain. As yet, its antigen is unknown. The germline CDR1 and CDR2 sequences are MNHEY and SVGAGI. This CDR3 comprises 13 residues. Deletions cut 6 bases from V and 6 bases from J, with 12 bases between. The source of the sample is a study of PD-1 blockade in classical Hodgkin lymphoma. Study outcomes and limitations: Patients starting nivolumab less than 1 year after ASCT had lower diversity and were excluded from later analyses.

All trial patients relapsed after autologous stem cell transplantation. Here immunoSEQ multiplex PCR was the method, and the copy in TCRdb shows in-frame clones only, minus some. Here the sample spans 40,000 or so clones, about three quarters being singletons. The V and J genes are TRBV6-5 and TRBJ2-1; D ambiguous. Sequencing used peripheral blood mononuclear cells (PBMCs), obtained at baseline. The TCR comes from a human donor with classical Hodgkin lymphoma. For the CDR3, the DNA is TGTGCCAGCAGGCTCGACTCGTTCAATGAGCAGTTCTTC. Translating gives CASRLDSFNEQFF.